This TCR beta chain was profiled in a study of blood T cells in healthy people across ages (dated by TCRdb to 2015 to 2017). Background on the whole study: In model experiments, roughly one uniquely barcoded TCR beta cDNA molecule per two T cells was captured by template switching. To track age-related changes in TCR beta repertoire diversity, the study relied on deep sequencing normalized with unique cDNA molecular identifiers. For two donors (one aged 18 to 30 and one aged 80 or older), the study analyzed two additional independent replicas of 1 million unique cDNA reads from the same blood draw. Donors were grouped into four age groups: young (average 16 years), middle-aged (roughly 38), aged (over 55) and long-lived (about 90). Summary of the overall study and its limitations: The percentage of naive T cells measured by flow cytometry correlated strongly with observed TCR beta diversity. Estimates of total diversity based on one million sequenced T cells were considered lower bounds and underestimates. Observed TCR beta diversity per million T cells fell roughly linearly with age, and a significant reduction was already apparent by age roughly 41. Compared with the aged group, the long-lived group had more naive CD4+ T cells, fewer expanded clones and increased TCR diversity, a pattern suggesting age selection. Because donor CMV infection status was unknown, age-related changes in expanded clonotypes were potentially confounded. Since profiling was done on bulk unsorted PBMCs, naive and antigen-experienced compartments could not be conclusively compared.

Library preparation was by 5' RACE. The sequencing machine was an Illumina HiSeq 2500. The second PCR ran for about 7 to 11 cycles and used a J-beta primer mix along with a sample-barcoded 5' primer. A template-switch 5' adaptor carrying 12 random nucleotides introduced a unique molecular identifier onto each TCR beta cDNA molecule. At least 2.5 million CDR3-containing paired-end reads were obtained from each sample. First-strand cDNA synthesis was performed from all RNA using the Mint cDNA synthesis kit, with priming by a TRBC-specific oligonucleotide. After uracil-DNA glycosylase treatment, a first 18-cycle PCR used universal primers M1SS and BC2_uni_R on all cDNA. The paper's data handling went like this. Each sample was normalized by randomly selecting 1 million high-quality reads, each carrying a distinct molecular identifier. Reads sharing molecular identifiers were discarded rather than binned into consensus sequences. CDR3 identification, clonotype clustering and error correction used MiTCR with a Q25 quality threshold and the strictest error-elimination algorithm. A nonparametric unseen species model using Euler transformation provided a lower-bound estimate of total TCR beta diversity. The public reads were quality trimmed at Q25 with fastp and then assembled into clones with MiXCR by TCRdb, keeping productive beta chains. Rows are combined by CDR3 protein, so each entry shows the most common genes and DNA. What appears here as the V and J calls and clone size reflects TCRdb's work, not the paper's. For this sample the table gives almost 550,000 distinct CDR3 sequences, of which more than 20% were detected only once. Together, the top ten hold approximately 10% of the sample.

Its CDR3 holds 11 amino acids, cysteine through phenylalanine. Only the CDR3 region is kept as DNA, spanning 33 bases read in frame from base 1. V lost 0 bases and J lost 7 bases; the stretch between them is 6 bases long. CDR1 and CDR2 are read off the germline V gene (reference sequence) as DFQATT and SNEGSKA. The roughly 37 donors, aged roughly 6 to 95 years, were systemically healthy Caucasian individuals from Russia. Around 9.9 milliliters of peripheral blood were collected from each donor into EDTA-treated Vacutainer tubes. Ficoll-Paque density-gradient centrifugation was used to isolate PBMCs, with at least 6 million obtained per sample. Trizol reagent was used to extract total RNA from PBMCs, with at least 5 micrograms per sample. For every donor, an aliquot of PBMCs went through flow cytometry to measure the percentages of naive CD45RAhigh/CD27high T cells. Concerning this clonotype itself: This receptor's antigen is unknown. No clone much larger than this one lies a single base away; base qualities are absent.

These data were also filed under a second study, of T cells of mothers and their children. According to the second study: Nine systemically healthy Caucasian individuals served as donors, namely three mothers together with their six children. cDNA synthesis consumed the entire amount of extracted RNA, loaded at about 1.5 ug RNA in each 15 ul reaction. Sample barcodes and 2-4 random nucleotides were added via the M1S primer in the second PCR. More than 8 million TCR beta CDR3 reads were obtained from each mother, and roughly 3 million reads were obtained from each child. Thymic selection similarly shapes TCR recombination output in related and unrelated pairs, with minor effect from inherited differences. Normalized repertoire overlap in related mother-child pairs was always slightly higher than in unrelated mother-child pairs, but the difference was never significant. No persistent microchimeric T cell clones were found, with a detection sensitivity of approximately 95 clones per million clonotypes. To look for features that set related mother-child pairs apart from unrelated individuals, the researchers ran deep NGS to compare the TCR beta repertoires of mothers and children. Mothers averaged about 37 +/- 4 years of age and children averaged about 10 +/- 4 years. After adapter ligation was performed with NEBNext reagents, the libraries were sequenced on an Illumina HiSeq 2000 with 100+100 nt paired-end reads. To prevent cross-contamination, the mother and child libraries were prepared one month apart and sequenced in separate runs. For each donor, between about 500,000 and 2,000,000 distinct TCR beta clonotypes were identified. Naive TCR beta clonotypes were estimated from low-frequency clonotypes matched to each donor's FACS-determined naive share, without sorting.

The TCR sequence derives from a boy under 18 in good health. Sequenced: blood. This chain is built from TRBV20-1 and TRBJ1-1; the D gene lacks a confident call. The CDR3 region: CSAREDVEAFF. The nucleotides read TGCAGTGCTAGAGAGGATGTTGAAGCTTTCTTT.